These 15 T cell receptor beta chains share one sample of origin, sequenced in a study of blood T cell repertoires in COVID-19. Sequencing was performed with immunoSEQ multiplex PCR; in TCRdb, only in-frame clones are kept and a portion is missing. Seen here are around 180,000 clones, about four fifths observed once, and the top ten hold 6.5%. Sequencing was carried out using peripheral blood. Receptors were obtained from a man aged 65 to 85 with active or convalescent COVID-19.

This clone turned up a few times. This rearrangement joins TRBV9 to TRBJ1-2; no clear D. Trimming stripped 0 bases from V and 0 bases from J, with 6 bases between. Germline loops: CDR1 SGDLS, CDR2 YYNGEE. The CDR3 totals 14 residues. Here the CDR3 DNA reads TGTGCCAGCAGCGTAGGTGGAGCTAACTATGGCTACACCTTC. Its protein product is CASSVGGANYGYTF.

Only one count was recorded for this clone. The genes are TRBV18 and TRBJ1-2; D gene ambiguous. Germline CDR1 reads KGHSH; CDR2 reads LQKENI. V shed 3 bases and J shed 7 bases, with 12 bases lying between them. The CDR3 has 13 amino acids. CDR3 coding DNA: TGTGCCAGCTCACCGACACCGGAGGGTGGCTACACCTTC. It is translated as CASSPTPEGGYTF.

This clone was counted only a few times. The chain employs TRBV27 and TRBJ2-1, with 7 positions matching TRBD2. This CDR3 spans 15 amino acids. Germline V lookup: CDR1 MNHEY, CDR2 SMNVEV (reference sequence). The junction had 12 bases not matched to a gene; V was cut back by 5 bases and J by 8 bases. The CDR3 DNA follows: TGTGCCAGCAGTCCCATTCATGCGGGAGCGGATGAGCAGTTCTTC. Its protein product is CASSPIHAGADEQFF.

The CDR3 bases are TGCAGCCCCGCCGGGAATGAGCAGTTCTTC. Translating it yields CSPAGNEQFF. V is TRBV20-1 and J is TRBJ2-1, with D hard to call. Germline loops: CDR1 DFQATT, CDR2 SNEGSKA (reference sequence). This CDR3 is built from 10 residues.

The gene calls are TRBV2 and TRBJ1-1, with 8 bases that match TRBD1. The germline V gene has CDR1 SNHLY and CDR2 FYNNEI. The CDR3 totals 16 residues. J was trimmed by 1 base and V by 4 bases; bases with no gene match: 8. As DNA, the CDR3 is TGTGCCAGCAGTGCCCACCCGACAGGGGCGAACACTGAAGCTTTCTTT. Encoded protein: CASSAHPTGANTEAFF.

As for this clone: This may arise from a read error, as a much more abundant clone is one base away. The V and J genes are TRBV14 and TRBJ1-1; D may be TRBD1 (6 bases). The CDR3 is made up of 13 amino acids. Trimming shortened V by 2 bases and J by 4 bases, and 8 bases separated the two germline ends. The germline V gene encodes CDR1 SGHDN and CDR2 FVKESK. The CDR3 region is CASSQQGTTEAFF. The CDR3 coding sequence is TGTGCCAGCAGCCAACAGGGGACCACTGAAGCTTTCTTT.

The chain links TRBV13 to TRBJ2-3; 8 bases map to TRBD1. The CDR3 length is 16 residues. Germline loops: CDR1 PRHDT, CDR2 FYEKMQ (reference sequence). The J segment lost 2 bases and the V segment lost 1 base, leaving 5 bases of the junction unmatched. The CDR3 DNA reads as TGTGCCAGCAGCTTAGATGGGGGACAGGTCACAGATACGCAGTATTTT. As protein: CASSLDGGQVTDTQYF. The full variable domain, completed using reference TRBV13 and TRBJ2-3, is AAGVIQSPRHLIKEKRETATLKCYPIPRHDTVYWYQQGPGQDPQFLISFYEKMQSDKGSIPDRFSAQQFSDYHSELNMSSLELGDSALYFCASSLDGGQVTDTQYFGPGTRLTVL.

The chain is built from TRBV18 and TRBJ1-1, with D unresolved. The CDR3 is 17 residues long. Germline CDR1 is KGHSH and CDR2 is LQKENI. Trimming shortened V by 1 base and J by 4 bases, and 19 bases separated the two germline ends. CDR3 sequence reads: CASSPRGMGGSGTEAFF. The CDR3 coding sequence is TGTGCCAGCTCACCACGGGGAATGGGCGGGAGCGGCACTGAAGCTTTCTTT.

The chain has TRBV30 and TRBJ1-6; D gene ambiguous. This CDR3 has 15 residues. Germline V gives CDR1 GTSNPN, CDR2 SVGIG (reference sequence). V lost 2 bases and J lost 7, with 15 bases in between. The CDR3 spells CAWSQRLANNSPLHF. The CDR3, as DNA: TGTGCCTGGAGTCAGAGGCTAGCTAACAATTCACCCCTCCACTTT.

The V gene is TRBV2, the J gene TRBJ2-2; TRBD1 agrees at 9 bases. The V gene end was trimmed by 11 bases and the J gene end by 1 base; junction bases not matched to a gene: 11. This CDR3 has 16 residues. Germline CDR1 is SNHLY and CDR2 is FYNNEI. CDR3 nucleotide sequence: TGTGCCCGTCAACGGGACAGGGATGGGAACACCGGGGAGCTGTTTTTT. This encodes CARQRDRDGNTGELFF. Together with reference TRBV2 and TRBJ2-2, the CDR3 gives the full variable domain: EPEVTQTPSHQVTQMGQEVILRCVPISNHLYFYWYRQILGQKVEFLVSFYNNEISEKSEIFDDQFSVERPDGSNFTLKIRSTKLEDSAMYFCARQRDRDGNTGELFFGEGSRLTVL.

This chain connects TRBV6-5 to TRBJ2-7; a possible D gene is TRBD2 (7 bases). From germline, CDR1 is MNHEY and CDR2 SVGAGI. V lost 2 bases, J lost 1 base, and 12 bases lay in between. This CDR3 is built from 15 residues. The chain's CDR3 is CASSYGGGTSYEQYF. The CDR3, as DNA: TGTGCCAGCAGTTACGGCGGGGGCACATCCTACGAGCAGTACTTC.

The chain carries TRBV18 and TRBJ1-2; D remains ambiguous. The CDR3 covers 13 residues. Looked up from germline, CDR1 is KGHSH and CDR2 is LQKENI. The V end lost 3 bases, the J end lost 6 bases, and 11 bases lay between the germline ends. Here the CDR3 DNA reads TGTGCCAGCTCACCCGCCCCCTCGGATGGCTACACCTTC. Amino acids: CASSPAPSDGYTF.

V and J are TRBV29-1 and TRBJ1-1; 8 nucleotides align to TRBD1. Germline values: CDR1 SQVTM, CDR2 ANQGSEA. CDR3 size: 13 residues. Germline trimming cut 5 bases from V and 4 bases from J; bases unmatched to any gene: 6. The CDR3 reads CSVYDRGGTEAFF. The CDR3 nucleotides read TGCAGCGTTTACGACAGGGGTGGCACTGAAGCTTTCTTT.

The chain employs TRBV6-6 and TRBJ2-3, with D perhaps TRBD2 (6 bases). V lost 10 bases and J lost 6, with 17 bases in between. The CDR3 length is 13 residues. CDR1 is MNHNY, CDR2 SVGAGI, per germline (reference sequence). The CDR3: CATGSGVGDTQYF. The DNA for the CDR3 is TGTGCCACCGGATCGGGGGTCGGGGATACGCAGTATTTT.

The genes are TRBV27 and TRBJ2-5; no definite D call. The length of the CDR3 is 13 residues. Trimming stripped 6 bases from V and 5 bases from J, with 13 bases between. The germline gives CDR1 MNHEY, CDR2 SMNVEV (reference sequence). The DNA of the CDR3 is TGTGCCAGCAGCCCGGGTGGAAGTGAGACCCAGTACTTC. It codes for CASSPGGSETQYF.